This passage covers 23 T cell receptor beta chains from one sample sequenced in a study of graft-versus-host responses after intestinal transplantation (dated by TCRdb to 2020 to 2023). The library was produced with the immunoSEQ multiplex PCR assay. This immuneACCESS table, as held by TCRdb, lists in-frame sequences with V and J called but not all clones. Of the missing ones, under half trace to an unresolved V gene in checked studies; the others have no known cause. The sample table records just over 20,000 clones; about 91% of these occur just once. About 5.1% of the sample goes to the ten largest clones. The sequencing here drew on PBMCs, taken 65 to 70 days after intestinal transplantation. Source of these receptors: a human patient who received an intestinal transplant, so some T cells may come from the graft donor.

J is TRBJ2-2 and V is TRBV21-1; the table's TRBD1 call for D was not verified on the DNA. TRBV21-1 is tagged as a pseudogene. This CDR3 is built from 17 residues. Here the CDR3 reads CASSKARDKENTGELFF. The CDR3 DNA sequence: TGTGCCAGCAGCAAGGCAAGGGACAAGGAAAACACCGGGGAGCTGTTTTTT.

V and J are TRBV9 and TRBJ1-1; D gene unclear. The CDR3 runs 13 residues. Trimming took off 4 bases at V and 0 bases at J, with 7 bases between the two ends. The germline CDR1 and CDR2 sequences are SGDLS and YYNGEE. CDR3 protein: CASSQNLNTEAFF. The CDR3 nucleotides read TGTGCCAGCAGCCAAAATTTGAACACTGAAGCTTTCTTT.

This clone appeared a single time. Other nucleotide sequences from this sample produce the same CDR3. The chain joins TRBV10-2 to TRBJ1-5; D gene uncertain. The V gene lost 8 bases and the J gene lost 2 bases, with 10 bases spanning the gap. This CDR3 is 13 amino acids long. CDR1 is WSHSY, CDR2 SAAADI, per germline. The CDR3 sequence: CASGLYGNQPQHF. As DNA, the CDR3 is TGCGCCAGCGGTCTTTATGGCAATCAGCCCCAGCATTTT.

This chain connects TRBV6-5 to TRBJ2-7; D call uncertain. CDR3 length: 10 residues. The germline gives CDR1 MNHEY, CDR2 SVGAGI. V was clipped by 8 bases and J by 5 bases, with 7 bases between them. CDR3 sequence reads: CASGPNEQYF. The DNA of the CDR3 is TGTGCCAGCGGCCCGAACGAGCAGTACTTC.

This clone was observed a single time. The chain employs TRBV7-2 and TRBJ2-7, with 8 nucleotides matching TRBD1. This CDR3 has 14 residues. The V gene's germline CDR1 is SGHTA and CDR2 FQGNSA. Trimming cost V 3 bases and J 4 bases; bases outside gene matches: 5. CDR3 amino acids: CASSLMDRDYEQYF. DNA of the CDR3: TGTGCCAGCAGCTTGATGGACAGGGATTACGAGCAGTACTTC.

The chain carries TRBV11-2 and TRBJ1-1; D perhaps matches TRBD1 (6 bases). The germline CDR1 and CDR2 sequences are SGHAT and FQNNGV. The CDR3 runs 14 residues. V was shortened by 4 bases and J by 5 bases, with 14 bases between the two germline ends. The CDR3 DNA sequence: TGTGCCAGCAGCTCGTACAGGGAAAAGACTGAAGCTTTCTTT. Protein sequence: CASSSYREKTEAFF.

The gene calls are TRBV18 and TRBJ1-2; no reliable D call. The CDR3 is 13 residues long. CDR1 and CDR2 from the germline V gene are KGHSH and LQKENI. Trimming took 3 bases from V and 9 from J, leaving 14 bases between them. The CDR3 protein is CASSPLRRSSYTF. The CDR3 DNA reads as TGTGCCAGCTCACCGCTTCGCAGGTCAAGCTACACCTTC. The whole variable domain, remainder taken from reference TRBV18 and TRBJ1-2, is NAGVMQNPRHLVRRRGQEARLRCSPMKGHSHVYWYRQLPEEGLKFMVYLQKENIIDESGMPKERFSAEFPKEGPSILRIQQVVRGDSAAYFCASSPLRRSSYTFGSGTRLTVV.

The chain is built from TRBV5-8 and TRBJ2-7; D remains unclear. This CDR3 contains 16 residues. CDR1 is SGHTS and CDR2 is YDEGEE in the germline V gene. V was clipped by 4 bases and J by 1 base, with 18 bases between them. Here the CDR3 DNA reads TGTGCCAGCAGCGAAAAGTTTTTCTTAGAGTCCTACGAGCAGTACTTC. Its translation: CASSEKFFLESYEQYF. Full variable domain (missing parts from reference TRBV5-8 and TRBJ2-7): EAGVTQSPTHLIKTRGQQATLRCSPISGHTSVYWYQQALGLGLQFLLWYDEGEERNRGNFPPRFSGRQFPNYSSELNVNALELEDSALYLCASSEKFFLESYEQYFGPGTRLTVT.

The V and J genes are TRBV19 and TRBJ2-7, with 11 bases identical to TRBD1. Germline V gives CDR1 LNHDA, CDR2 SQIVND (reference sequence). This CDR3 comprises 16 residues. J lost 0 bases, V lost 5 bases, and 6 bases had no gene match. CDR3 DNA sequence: TGTGCCAGTAGTGGACGGACAGGGGGCCTCTCCTACGAGCAGTACTTC. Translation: CASSGRTGGLSYEQYF.

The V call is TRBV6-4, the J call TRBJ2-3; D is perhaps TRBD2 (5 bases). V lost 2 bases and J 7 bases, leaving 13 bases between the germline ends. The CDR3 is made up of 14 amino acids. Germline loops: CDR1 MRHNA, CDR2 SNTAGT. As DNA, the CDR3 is TGTGCCAGCAGTGACCGAGGGCAACCCAATACGCAGTATTTT. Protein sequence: CASSDRGQPNTQYF.

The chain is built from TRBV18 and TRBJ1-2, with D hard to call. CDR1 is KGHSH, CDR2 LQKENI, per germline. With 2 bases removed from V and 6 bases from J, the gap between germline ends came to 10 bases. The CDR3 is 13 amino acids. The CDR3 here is CASSPVDRNGYTF. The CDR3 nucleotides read TGTGCCAGCTCACCAGTGGACCGAAATGGCTACACCTTC.

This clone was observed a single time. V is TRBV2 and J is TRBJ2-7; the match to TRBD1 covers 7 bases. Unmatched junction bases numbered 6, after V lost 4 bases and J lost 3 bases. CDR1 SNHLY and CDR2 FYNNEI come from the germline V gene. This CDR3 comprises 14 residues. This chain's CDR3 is CASSAVGTDYEQYF. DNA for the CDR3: TGTGCCAGCAGTGCTGTTGGGACAGACTACGAGCAGTACTTC.

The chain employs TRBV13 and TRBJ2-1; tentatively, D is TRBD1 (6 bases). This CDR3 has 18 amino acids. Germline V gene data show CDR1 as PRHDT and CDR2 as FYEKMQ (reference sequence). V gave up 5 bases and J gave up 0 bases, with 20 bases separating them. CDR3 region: CASSARVIQGFSYNEQFF. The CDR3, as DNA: TGTGCCAGCAGCGCTCGTGTTATACAGGGCTTCTCCTACAATGAGCAGTTCTTC.

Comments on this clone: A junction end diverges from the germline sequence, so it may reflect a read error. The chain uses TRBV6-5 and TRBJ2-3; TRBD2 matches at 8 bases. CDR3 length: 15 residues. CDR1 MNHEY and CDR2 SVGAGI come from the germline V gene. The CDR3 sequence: CASSYIAGSTDTRYF. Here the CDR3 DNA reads TGTGCCAGCAGCTATATAGCGGGGTCCACAGATACGCGGTATTTT.

Here the CDR3 DNA reads TGTGCCAATGAGCACTACGAGCAGTACTTC. Translating it yields CANEHYEQYF. The V call is TRBV7-6, the J call TRBJ2-7; D gene unclear. Trimming removed 10 bases at V and 3 bases at J, with 7 bases between. Germline loops: CDR1 SGHVS, CDR2 FNYEAQ. This CDR3 comprises 10 residues.

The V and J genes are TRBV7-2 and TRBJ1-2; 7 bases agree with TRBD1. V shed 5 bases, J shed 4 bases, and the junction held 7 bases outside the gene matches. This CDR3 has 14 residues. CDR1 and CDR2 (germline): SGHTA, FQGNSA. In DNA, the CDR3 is TGTGCCAGCAGCCCAGGACAGGAGGGCTATGGCTACACCTTC. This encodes CASSPGQEGYGYTF.

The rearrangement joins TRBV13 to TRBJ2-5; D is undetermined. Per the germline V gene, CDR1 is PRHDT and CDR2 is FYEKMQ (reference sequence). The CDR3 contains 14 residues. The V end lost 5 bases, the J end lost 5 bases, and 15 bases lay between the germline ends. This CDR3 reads CASSLFTRMETQYF. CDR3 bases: TGTGCCAGCAGCCTATTCACGAGGATGGAGACCCAGTACTTC. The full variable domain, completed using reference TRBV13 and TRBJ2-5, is AAGVIQSPRHLIKEKRETATLKCYPIPRHDTVYWYQQGPGQDPQFLISFYEKMQSDKGSIPDRFSAQQFSDYHSELNMSSLELGDSALYFCASSLFTRMETQYFGPGTRLLVL.

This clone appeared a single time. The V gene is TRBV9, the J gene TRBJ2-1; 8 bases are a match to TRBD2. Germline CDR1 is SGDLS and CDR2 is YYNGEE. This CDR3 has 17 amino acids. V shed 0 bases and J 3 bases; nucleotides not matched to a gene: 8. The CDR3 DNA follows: TGTGCCAGCAGCGTAGCGCTACGGGGGGGAATCTACAATGAGCAGTTCTTC. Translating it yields CASSVALRGGIYNEQFF.

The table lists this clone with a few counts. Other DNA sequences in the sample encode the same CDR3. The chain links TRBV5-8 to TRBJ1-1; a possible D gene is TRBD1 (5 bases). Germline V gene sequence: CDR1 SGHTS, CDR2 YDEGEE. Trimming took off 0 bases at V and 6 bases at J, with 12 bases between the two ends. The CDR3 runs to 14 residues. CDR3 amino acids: CASSLGQGEAEAFF. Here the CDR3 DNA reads TGTGCCAGCAGCTTGGGCCAGGGAGAGGCTGAAGCTTTCTTT. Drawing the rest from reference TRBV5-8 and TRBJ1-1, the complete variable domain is EAGVTQSPTHLIKTRGQQATLRCSPISGHTSVYWYQQALGLGLQFLLWYDEGEERNRGNFPPRFSGRQFPNYSSELNVNALELEDSALYLCASSLGQGEAEAFFGQGTRLTVV.

The CDR3 nucleotides are TGTGCCAGCAGCCGCGACCTTTGGACAGGTCCCTACAATGAGCAGTTCTTC. This sequence encodes CASSRDLWTGPYNEQFF. V gene TRBV14 combines with J gene TRBJ2-1; 7 bases agree with TRBD1. The V gene end was trimmed by 4 bases and the J gene end by 2 bases; junction bases not matched to a gene: 11. The CDR3 covers 17 residues. The germline CDR1 and CDR2 sequences are SGHDN and FVKESK.

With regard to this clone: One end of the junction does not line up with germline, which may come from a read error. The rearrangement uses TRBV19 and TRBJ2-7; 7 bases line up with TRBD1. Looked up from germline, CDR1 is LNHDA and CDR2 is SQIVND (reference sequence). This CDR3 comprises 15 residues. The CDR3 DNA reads TGTGTCAGTAGTATATCGGCAGGGGGAATCTACGAGCAGTACTTC. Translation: CVSSISAGGIYEQYF.

CDR3 sequence (DNA): TGTGCCTGGAGTGCCTGGGGTCCGGATATTAACTATGGCTACACCTTC. It encodes CAWSAWGPDINYGYTF. The chain recombines TRBV30 with TRBJ1-2; D uncertain. Between the trimmed V and J ends, which lost 1 base and 1 base, there was a span of 16 bases. The CDR3 has 16 residues. The germline V gene encodes CDR1 GTSNPN and CDR2 SVGIG (reference sequence).

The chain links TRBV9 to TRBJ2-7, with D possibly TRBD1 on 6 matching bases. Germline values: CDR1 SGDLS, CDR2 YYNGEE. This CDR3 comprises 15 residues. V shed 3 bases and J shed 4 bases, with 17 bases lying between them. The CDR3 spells CASSASTGPGYEQYF. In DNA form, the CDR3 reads TGTGCCAGCAGCGCGTCCACAGGGCCAGGGTACGAGCAGTACTTC.